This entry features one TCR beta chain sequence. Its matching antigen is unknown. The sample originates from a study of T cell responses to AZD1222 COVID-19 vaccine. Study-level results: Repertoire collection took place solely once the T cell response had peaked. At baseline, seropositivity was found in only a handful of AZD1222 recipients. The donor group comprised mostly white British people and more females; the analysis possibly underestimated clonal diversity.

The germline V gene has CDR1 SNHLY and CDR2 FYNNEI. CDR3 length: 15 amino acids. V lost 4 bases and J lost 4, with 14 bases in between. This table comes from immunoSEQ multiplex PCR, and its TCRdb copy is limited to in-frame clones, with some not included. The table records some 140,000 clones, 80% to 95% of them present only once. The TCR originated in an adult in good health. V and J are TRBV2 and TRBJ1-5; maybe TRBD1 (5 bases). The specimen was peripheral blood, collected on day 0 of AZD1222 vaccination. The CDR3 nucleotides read TGTGCCAGCAGTGCAGAACGGGGGTTTAATCAGCCCCAGCATTTT. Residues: CASSAERGFNQPQHF.